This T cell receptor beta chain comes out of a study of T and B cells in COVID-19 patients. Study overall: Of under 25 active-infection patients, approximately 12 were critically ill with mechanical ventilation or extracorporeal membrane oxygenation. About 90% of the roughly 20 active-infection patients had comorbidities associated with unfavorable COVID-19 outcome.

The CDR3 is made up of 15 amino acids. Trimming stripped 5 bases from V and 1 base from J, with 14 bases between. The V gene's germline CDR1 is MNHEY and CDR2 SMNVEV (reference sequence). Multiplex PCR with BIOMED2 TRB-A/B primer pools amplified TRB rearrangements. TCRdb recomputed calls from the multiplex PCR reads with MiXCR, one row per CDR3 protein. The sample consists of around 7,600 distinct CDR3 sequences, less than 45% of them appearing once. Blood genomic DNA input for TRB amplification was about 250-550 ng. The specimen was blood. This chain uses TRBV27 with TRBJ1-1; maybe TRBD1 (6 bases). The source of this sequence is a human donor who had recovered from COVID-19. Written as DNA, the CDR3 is TGTGCCAGCAGTACGCGGACAGTAGAGAACACTGAAGCTTTCTTT. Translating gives CASSTRTVENTEAFF.